The clone carrying this T cell receptor (beta chain) has only a few counts. This entry belongs to a study of follicular helper T cells after annual influenza vaccination. Assay: immunoSEQ multiplex PCR; the TCRdb copy retains only in-frame clones and omits some. The repertoire has 10,000 to 15,000 clones, approximately 78% of them found once; the top ten carry 0.45% to 0.5%. The CDR3 sequence is 12 residues long. Between the trimmed V and J ends, which lost 3 bases and 7 bases, there was a span of 7 bases. CDR1 is LNHDA, CDR2 SQIVND, per germline (reference sequence). Stated time point: 2014-2015 season, pre-vaccination.

Here the sequenced sample was CXCR5- memory CD4+ T cells sorted from blood, taken on the day of influenza vaccination. This receptor was identified in an adult who received the influenza vaccine. This chain links TRBV19 with TRBJ1-5, with D maybe TRBD1 (5 bases). The CDR3 region is CASSMWGQPQHF. CDR3 in DNA: TGTGCCAGTAGTATGTGGGGGCAGCCCCAGCATTTT.